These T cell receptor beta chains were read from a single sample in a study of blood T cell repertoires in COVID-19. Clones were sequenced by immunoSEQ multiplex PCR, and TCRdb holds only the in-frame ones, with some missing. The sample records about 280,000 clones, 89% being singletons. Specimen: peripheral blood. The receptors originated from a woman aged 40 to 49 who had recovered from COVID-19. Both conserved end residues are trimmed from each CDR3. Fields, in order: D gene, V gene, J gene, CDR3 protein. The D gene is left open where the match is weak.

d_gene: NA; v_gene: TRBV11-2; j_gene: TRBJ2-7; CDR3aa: ASSLGPTYEQY
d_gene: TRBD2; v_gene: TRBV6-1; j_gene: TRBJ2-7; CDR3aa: ASSEGLAGGEGQY
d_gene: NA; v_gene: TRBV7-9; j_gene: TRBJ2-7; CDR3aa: ASSLAGPYEQY
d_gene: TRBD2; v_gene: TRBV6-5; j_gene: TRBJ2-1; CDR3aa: ASSRTSGSANEQF
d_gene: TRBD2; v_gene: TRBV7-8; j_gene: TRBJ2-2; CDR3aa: ASSPGLAGVRELF
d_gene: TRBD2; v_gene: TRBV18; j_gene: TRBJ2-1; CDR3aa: ASLSGLAGVGEQF
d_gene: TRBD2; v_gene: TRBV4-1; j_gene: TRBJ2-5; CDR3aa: ASSQGSGRGMETQY
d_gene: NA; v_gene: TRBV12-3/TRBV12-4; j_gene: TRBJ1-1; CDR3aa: ASSRGTEAF
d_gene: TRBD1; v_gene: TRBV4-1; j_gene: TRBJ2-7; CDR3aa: ASSHPTGSSYEQY
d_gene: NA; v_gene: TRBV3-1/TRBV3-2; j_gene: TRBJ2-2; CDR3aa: ASSQDRAVNTGELF
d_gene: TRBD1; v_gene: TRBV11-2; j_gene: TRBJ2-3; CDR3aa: ASSLFAGTGGDTQY
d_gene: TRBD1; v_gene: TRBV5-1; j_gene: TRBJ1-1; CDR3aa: ASSSRQGNLGNTEAF
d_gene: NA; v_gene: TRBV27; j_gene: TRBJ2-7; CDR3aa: AAASTDSAYEQY
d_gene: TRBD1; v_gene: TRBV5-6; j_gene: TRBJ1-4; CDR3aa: ASSFGQGDNEKLF
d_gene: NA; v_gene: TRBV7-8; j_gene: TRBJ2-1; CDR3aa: ASSPRTGNNNEQF
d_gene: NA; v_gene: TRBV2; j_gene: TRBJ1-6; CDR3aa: ASSEYEITH
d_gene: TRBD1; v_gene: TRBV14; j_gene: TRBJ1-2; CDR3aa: ASSPTGSLGGYT
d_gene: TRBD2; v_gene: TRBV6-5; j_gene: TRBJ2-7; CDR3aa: ASSYGTREYEQY
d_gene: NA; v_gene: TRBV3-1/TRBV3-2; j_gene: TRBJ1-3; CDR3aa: ASSQEGGGNTIY
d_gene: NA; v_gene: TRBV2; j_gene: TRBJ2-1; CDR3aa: ASSGSSGEQF
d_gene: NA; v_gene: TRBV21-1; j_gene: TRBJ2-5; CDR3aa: ASSGTVQETQY
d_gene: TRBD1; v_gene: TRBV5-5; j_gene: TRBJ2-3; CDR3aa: ASRRTGPYLTDTQY
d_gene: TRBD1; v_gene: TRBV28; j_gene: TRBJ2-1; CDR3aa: ASSWGQSHEQF
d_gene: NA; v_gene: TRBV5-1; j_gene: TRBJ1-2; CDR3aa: ASRAPGLSGYT
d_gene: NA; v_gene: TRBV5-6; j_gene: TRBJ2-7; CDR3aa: ASSLDGTSITYEQY
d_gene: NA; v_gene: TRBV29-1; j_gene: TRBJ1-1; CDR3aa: SVPGVNTEAF
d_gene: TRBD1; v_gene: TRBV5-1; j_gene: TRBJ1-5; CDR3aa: ASSGDRGLKGNQPQH
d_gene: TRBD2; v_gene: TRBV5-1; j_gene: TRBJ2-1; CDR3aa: ASSLVLAGEVEQF
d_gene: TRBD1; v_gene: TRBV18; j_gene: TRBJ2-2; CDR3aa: ASSSETGAKIGELF
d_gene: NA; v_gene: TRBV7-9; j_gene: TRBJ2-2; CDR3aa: ASRRRDTGELF
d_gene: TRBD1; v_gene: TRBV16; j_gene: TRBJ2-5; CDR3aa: ASSQSTGAWETQY
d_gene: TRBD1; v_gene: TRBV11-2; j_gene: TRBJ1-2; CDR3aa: ASSLILRDRGLKNYGYT
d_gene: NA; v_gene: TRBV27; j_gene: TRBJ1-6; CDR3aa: ASSLSWEPFNSPLH
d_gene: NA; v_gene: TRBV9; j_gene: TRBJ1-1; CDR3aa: ASSVELATEAF
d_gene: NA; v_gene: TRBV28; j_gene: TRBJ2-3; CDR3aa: ASTEAWRDPTDTQY
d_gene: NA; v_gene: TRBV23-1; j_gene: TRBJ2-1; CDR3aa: ASSQPRNDNEQF
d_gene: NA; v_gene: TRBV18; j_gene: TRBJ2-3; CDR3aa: ASSPRGDTQY
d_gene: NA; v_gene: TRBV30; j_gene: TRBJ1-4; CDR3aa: AWSFDSTNEKLF
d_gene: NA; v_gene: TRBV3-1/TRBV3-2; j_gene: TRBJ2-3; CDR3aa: ASSQASSLADTQY
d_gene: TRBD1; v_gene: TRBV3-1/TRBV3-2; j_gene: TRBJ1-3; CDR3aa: ASSPILGGQAGNTIY
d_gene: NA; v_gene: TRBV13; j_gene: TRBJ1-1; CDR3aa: ASSADPGVLTEAF
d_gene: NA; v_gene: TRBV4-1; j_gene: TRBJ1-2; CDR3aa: ASSQSDSYGYT
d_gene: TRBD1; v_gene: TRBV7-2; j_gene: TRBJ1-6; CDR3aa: ASSPHRGSNNSPLH
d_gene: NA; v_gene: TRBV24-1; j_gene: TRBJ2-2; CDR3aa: ATSDSEANTGELF
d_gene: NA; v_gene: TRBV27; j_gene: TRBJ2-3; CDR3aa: ASSLFRPAVTDTQY
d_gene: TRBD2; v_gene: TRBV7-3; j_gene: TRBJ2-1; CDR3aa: ASSLGSGNSNEQF
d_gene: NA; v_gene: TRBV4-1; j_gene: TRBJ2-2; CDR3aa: ASSDTGRGELF
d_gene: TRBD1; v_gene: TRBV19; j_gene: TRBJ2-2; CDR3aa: ASNTGGRIGGELF
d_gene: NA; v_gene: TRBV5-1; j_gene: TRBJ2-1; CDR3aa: ASSGAGSARAPRREQF
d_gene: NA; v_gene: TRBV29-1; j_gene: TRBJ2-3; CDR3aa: SVEDLGADTQY
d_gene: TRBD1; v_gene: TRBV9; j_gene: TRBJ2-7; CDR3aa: ASSPRGTGGTEQY
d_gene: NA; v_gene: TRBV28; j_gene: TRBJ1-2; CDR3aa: ASSPTIKGREGYT
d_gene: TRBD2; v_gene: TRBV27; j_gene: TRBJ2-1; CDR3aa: ASRIGTSGNNEQF
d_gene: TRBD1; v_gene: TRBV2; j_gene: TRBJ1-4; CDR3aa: ASSEEEGALGKLF
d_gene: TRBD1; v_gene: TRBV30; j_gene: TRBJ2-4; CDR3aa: AWSVTTGVFQY
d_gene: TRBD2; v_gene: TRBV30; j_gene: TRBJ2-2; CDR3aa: AWSGLAGGGTGELF
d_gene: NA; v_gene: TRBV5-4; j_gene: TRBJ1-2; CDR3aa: ASSPRDGLNYGYT
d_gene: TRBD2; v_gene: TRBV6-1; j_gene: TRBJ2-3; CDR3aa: ASSERLAGSFTDTQY
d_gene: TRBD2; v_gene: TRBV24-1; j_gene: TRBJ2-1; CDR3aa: ATSDFGGNEQF